This record concerns one T cell receptor beta chain sequence. Its antigen is not identified. Germline V CDR1 and CDR2: LNHDA, SQIVND (reference sequence). This CDR3 contains 16 residues. Trimming left V 2 bases short and J 0 bases short, with 14 bases between. The sample comes from a study of CD8+ T cells in alopecia areata. Study context: Treated patients swallowed 5 to 10 mg of oral tofacitinib twice daily.

Sample treatment: oral pan-JAK inhibitor, 5-10 mg twice daily. Individuals with alopecia areata gave both lesional scalp punch biopsies and peripheral blood for collection. It was cDNA, reverse transcribed from extracted RNA, that served as the sequencing template. Sequenced by immunoSEQ multiplex PCR; TCRdb stores in-frame clones only, minus some. The repertoire holds approximately 210,000 clones, with around 43% as singletons. Whole-study results and caveats: Uncertainty remains about how baseline CD8+ expansion links to response, with one nonresponder.

This TCR was sampled from a human donor with alopecia areata. Sequencing used CD4+ T cells sorted from blood, obtained around week 36, from a patient treated with tofacitinib. The rearrangement uses TRBV19 and TRBJ2-7; D ambiguous. CDR3 protein: CASSIRTGRGSYEQYF. As DNA, the CDR3 is TGTGCCAGTAGTATACGGACGGGTCGAGGCTCCTACGAGCAGTACTTC.